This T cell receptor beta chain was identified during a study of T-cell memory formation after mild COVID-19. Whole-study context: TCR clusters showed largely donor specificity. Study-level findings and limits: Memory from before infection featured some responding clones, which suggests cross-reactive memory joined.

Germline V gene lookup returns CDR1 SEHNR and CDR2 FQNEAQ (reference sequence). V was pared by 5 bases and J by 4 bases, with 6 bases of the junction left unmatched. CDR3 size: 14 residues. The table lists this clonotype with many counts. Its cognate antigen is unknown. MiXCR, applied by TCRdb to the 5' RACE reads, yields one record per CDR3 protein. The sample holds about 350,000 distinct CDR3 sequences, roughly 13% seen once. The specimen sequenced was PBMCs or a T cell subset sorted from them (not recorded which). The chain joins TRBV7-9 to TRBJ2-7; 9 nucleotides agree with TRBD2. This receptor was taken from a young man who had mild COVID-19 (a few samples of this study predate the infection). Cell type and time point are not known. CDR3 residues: CASSRSGGGYEQYF. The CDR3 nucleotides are TGTGCCAGCAGCCGTAGCGGGGGTGGATACGAGCAGTACTTC.